This T cell receptor beta chain was sequenced during a study of regulatory T cells in long-lasting Graves disease. The TCR beta library used iRepertoire HTBI primers with Arm-PCR amplification of CDR3. TCRdb processed the multiplex PCR reads anew with MiXCR; each CDR3 protein has one entry. The sample has hundreds of thousands of distinct CDR3 sequences; around 15% are singletons. Study findings and constraints: Having only a small sample size may have limited accuracy. More public clonotypes were shared by persistent patients (around 2,800) than by new patients (roughly 870). Persistent disease was associated with favored TRBV28 usage and with favored use of TRBJ1-2 and TRBJ2-5.

Described time point: newly diagnosed GD, antithyroid drugs for less than 3 months. Researchers made the TCR library from RNA that was extracted from PBMCs. Patients with Graves' disease were diagnosed by American Thyroid Association guidelines. The CDR3 runs 18 residues. Germline CDR1 reads MNHNS; CDR2 reads SASEGT. The V and J ends lost 4 bases and 5 bases, in that order; junction bases with no gene match: 12. Of note for this clonotype: Its antigen is currently unknown.

This clonotype was obtained from a female donor with Graves disease. The V gene is TRBV6-1, the J gene TRBJ2-5; 14 positions match TRBD2. The specimen comprised peripheral blood mononuclear cells (PBMCs), sampled at new diagnosis, from a patient treated with antithyroid drugs. CDR3 sequence reads: CASSASRTSGGYWETQYF. The DNA of the CDR3 is TGTGCCAGCAGTGCTTCCCGGACTAGCGGGGGGTACTGGGAGACCCAGTACTTC.